The 18 T cell receptor beta chains listed next were all sequenced from one sample in a study of vaccination and CD4 T cells after COVID-19. Sample treatment: approximately nine-day PBMC culture with coronavirus spike peptide pools or control peptides (ViraFEST assay). An Oncomine TCR Beta short-read assay was used to sequence the DNA from cultured CD4+ T cells. From the PCR reads, TCRdb called clonotypes with MiXCR, one entry per CDR3 protein. The table shows about 12,000 distinct CDR3 sequences, with around half occurring only once. Antigens for these TCRs are unknown. Sequencing was performed on CD4+ T cells from blood, cultured in vitro. Receptors originate from a human donor who had recovered from COVID-19.

The rearrangement joins TRBV28 to TRBJ2-7; D possibly uses TRBD1 or TRBD2 (5 bases each). The V end lost 11 bases, the J end lost 2 bases, and 10 bases lay between the germline ends. Germline V gene data show CDR1 as MDHEN and CDR2 as SYDVKM. The CDR3 consists of 11 residues. The CDR3 coding sequence is TGTGCCCACGGGGCCCCCTACGAGCAGTACTTC. Amino acid sequence: CAHGAPYEQYF.

The table lists this clonotype with a count of one. This chain connects TRBV19 to TRBJ2-3, with 7 positions matching TRBD1. Per the germline V gene, CDR1 is LNHDA and CDR2 is SQIVND (reference sequence). V trimming: 4 bases; J trimming: 0 bases; junction bases outside the gene matches: 4. The CDR3 is 15 amino acids. The CDR3 DNA sequence: TGTGCCAGTAGTAGAACGGGACAGAGCACAGATACGCAGTATTTT. Its protein product is CASSRTGQSTDTQYF.

The chain couples TRBV6-1 to TRBJ2-1; the match to TRBD2 covers 8 bases. The V segment lost 7 bases and the J segment 3 bases; nucleotides outside the gene matches: 8. The CDR3 extends over 15 amino acids. Germline CDR1 reads MNHNS; CDR2 reads SASEGT. The CDR3 DNA reads TGTGCCAGCACCGTAGGGGGACTAGGCTACAATGAGCAGTTCTTC. It yields the protein CASTVGGLGYNEQFF.

This rearrangement joins TRBV2 to TRBJ1-4; D gene ambiguous. Germline assignment: CDR1 SNHLY and CDR2 FYNNEI. Trimming shortened V by 4 bases and J by 6 bases, and 6 bases separated the two germline ends. This CDR3 has 12 residues. The CDR3 is CASSATDEKLFF. The CDR3 bases are TGTGCCAGCAGTGCTACGGATGAAAAACTGTTTTTT.

The chain is built from TRBV5-1 and TRBJ2-5; D is unresolved. CDR1 and CDR2 (germline): SGHRS, YFSETQ. This CDR3 comprises 14 residues. Trimming removed 0 bases from V and 0 bases from J, with 6 bases in between. The CDR3 DNA reads as TGCGCCAGCAGCTTGGGACGGAACCAAGAGACCCAGTACTTC. It codes for CASSLGRNQETQYF.

The rearrangement joins TRBV5-5 to TRBJ1-5; no reliable D call. V was clipped by 0 bases and J by 0 bases, with 4 bases between them. There are 14 residues in the CDR3. Germline CDR1 reads SGHKS; CDR2 reads YYEKEE (reference sequence). The CDR3 region has the DNA TGTGCCAGCAGCTTGGGGCCTAGCAATCAGCCCCAGCATTTT. Its protein product is CASSLGPSNQPQHF. Based on the CDR3 plus reference TRBV5-5 and TRBJ1-5, the full variable domain is DAGVTQSPTHLIKTRGQQVTLRCSPISGHKSVSWYQQVLGQGPQFIFQYYEKEERGRGNFPDRFSARQFPNYSSELNVNALLLGDSALYLCASSLGPSNQPQHFGDGTRLSIL.

This chain links TRBV29-1 with TRBJ2-5; TRBD2 matches at 8 bases. Unmatched junction bases numbered 5, after V lost 6 bases and J lost 5 bases. Looked up from germline, CDR1 is SQVTM and CDR2 is ANQGSEA. The CDR3 runs 12 residues. The CDR3 region has the DNA TGCAGCGTAGGACTAGCCGGGGAGACCCAGTACTTC. As protein: CSVGLAGETQYF. The full variable domain, in which reference TRBV29-1 and TRBJ2-5 provide the parts outside the CDR3, is SAVISQKPSRDICQRGTSLTIQCQVDSQVTMMFWYRQQPGQSLTLIATANQGSEATYESGFVIDKFPISRPNLTFSTLTVSNMSPEDSSIYLCSVGLAGETQYFGPGTRLLVL.

The J gene is TRBJ1-1, the V gene TRBV5-4; possibly TRBD1 for D (5 bases). The germline CDR1 and CDR2 sequences are SGHNT and YYREEE (reference sequence). The CDR3 loop spans 13 amino acids. Trimming took 5 bases from V and 5 from J, leaving 13 bases between them. CDR3 sequence reads: CASRQDSWTEAFF. As DNA, the CDR3 is TGTGCCAGCAGACAAGACAGTTGGACTGAAGCTTTCTTT. The whole variable domain, remainder taken from reference TRBV5-4 and TRBJ1-1, is ETGVTQSPTHLIKTRGQQVTLRCSSQSGHNTVSWYQQALGQGPQFIFQYYREEENGRGNFPPRFSGLQFPNYSSELNVNALELDDSALYLCASRQDSWTEAFFGQGTRLTVV.

V and J are TRBV20-1 and TRBJ2-1; TRBD2 is a possible D gene (7 bases). Germline V CDR1 and CDR2: DFQATT, SNEGSKA (reference sequence). Trimming removed 3 bases from V and 7 bases from J, with 19 bases in between. This CDR3 has 15 amino acids. The CDR3 nucleotides are TGCAGTGCTAGTAGGGGGAGGGCTAGATGGAATGAGCAGTTCTTC. It is translated as CSASRGRARWNEQFF.

This rearrangement joins TRBV7-6 to TRBJ2-3, with 9 bases that match TRBD2. CDR1 is SGHVS, CDR2 FNYEAQ, per germline. The CDR3 length is 19 residues. The ends lost 4 bases at V and 0 bases at J; junction bases unmatched: 14. Written as DNA, the CDR3 is TGTGCCAGCAGCTCTGGCATCGATGGGGCGGGAGGGAGCACAGATACGCAGTATTTT. Its translation: CASSSGIDGAGGSTDTQYF.

This clonotype was seen more than once but under ten times. The gene calls are TRBV27 and TRBJ1-1, with TRBD1 as a possible D gene (5 bases). Per germline, CDR1 MNHEY and CDR2 SMNVEV (reference sequence). V was shortened by 2 bases and J by 0 bases, with 13 bases between the two germline ends. This CDR3 contains 16 residues. CDR3 in amino acids: CASSLEAGWVNTEAFF. The CDR3 DNA sequence: TGTGCCAGCAGTTTAGAGGCAGGGTGGGTGAACACTGAAGCTTTCTTT.

The CDR3 DNA reads TGTGCCAGCAGTTTGCGGGGTAGCAATCAGCCCCAGCATTTT. Its protein is CASSLRGSNQPQHF. This chain uses TRBV28 with TRBJ1-5; no clear D gene. The ends were cut back, 3 bases at V and 0 bases at J, with 6 bases in the middle. The germline gives CDR1 MDHEN, CDR2 SYDVKM. The CDR3 sequence is 14 residues long.

This clonotype has just a few counts. The chain recombines TRBV12-3 or TRBV12-4 with TRBJ1-2; 11 bases are a match to TRBD1. This CDR3 region has 14 residues. With 6 bases clipped from V and 5 bases from J, the junction kept 5 bases outside the gene matches. CDR3 bases: TGTGCCAGCAGACGGACAGGGGGCTTGTATGGCTACACCTTC. Translated, it gives CASRRTGGLYGYTF.

The chain employs TRBV20-1 and TRBJ2-7; D tentatively fits TRBD1 or TRBD2 (6 bases each). CDR1 and CDR2 from the germline V gene are DFQATT and SNEGSKA (reference sequence). The CDR3 loop spans 15 amino acids. V was trimmed by 0 bases and J by 5 bases, leaving 17 bases between them. The CDR3 coding sequence is TGCAGTGCTAGAGAATGGGGGGCCGGGGAGAACGAGCAGTACTTC. This codes for CSAREWGAGENEQYF.

J is TRBJ1-5 and V is TRBV6-1; a weak D match, TRBD1 (5 bases). V gave up 4 bases and J gave up 4 bases, with 17 bases separating them. The CDR3 consists of 16 residues. Germline assignment: CDR1 MNHNS and CDR2 SASEGT. The CDR3 DNA sequence: TGTGCCAGCAGTGCCCTTTTGAAGGGGAGAAATCAGCCCCAGCATTTT. This encodes CASSALLKGRNQPQHF.

The rearrangement links TRBV7-6 to TRBJ1-4, with D unresolved. V lost 2 bases, J lost 8 bases, and 18 bases lay in between. Germline V gene sequence: CDR1 SGHVS, CDR2 FNYEAQ. The CDR3 runs 16 residues. CDR3 residues: CASSLMGGSSMEKLFF. CDR3 DNA: TGTGCCAGCAGCTTAATGGGAGGGTCATCCATGGAAAAACTGTTTTTT.

This rearrangement joins TRBV27 to TRBJ2-3, with 12 bases matching TRBD2. Germline V CDR1 and CDR2: MNHEY, SMNVEV (reference sequence). This CDR3 spans 16 amino acids. Trimming removed 5 bases from V and 2 bases from J; junction bases left unmatched: 5. CDR3 nucleotide sequence: TGTGCCAGCAGTCCAAGGACTAGCGGGAACACAGATACGCAGTATTTT. Protein: CASSPRTSGNTDTQYF.

This clonotype was counted once. The V call is TRBV19, the J call TRBJ2-3; TRBD2 agrees at 10 bases. Trimming removed 6 bases from V and 5 bases from J; junction bases left unmatched: 11. The CDR3 is 16 residues long. Germline V lookup: CDR1 LNHDA, CDR2 SQIVND (reference sequence). This chain's CDR3 is CASSIFSGRIEDTQYF. DNA for the CDR3: TGTGCCAGTAGCATCTTTAGCGGGAGGATTGAAGATACGCAGTATTTT. Full variable domain (outside the CDR3, taken from reference TRBV19 and TRBJ2-3): DGGITQSPKYLFRKEGQNVTLSCEQNLNHDAMYWYRQDPGQGLRLIYYSQIVNDFQKGDIAEGYSVSREKKESFPLTVTSAQKNPTAFYLCASSIFSGRIEDTQYFGPGTRLTVL.